This is a list of T cell receptor beta chains from one sample in a study of glioma-infiltrating T cells. One entry per CDR3 protein, called by TCRdb with MiXCR from the multiplex PCR reads. This sample has around 390,000 distinct CDR3 sequences, with roughly two fifths found just once. Material: glioma tissue, nonneoplastic brain tissue, or PBMCs (not recorded which). These TCRs come from a human donor with low-grade glioma or glioblastoma, undergoing nonglioma brain surgery, or in good health (not recorded which). Each CDR3 is given with its conserved first and last residue. Each record gives: CDR3 protein, CDR3 DNA, J gene, V gene, D gene, clone size. The D gene is left open where the match is weak. Clone size appears in some rows only: once, few, many, or a class for an expanded clone.

CASSIVVWLTLF	TGTGCCAGTAGTATAGTAGTTTGGCTGACGCTCTTC	TRBJ2-5	TRBV19	NA	few
CSVGTGLRDQPQHF	TGCAGCGTTGGGACAGGGCTTCGCGACCAGCCCCAGCATTTT	TRBJ1-5	TRBV29-1	TRBD1	once
CASGISLMNTEAFF	TGTGCCAGCGGGATCTCTTTGATGAACACTGAAGCTTTCTTT	TRBJ1-1	TRBV4-2	NA	few
CASSPSDVRGYTF	TGTGCCAGCTCACCGTCGGACGTTCGCGGCTACACCTTC	TRBJ1-2	TRBV18	NA	NA
CASSITSGRAGYNEQFF	TGTGCCAGTAGTATTACTAGCGGGAGGGCGGGATACAATGAGCAGTTCTTC	TRBJ2-1	TRBV19	TRBD2	NA
CASSLVQGLASPYEQYF	TGTGCCAGCAGCTTAGTACAGGGACTAGCCTCTCCCTACGAGCAGTACTTC	TRBJ2-7	TRBV7-2	TRBD2	NA
CASSRTGRTEAFF	TGTGCCAGCAGCAGGACAGGTCGCACTGAAGCTTTCTTT	TRBJ1-1	TRBV12-3/TRBV12-4	TRBD1	many
CASSPRQGKAYEQYF	TGTGCCAGCAGCCCTCGACAGGGTAAAGCCTACGAGCAGTACTTC	TRBJ2-7	TRBV28	TRBD1	few
CASSIWTSGYNEQFF	TGTGCCAGTAGTATCTGGACTAGCGGTTACAATGAGCAGTTCTTC	TRBJ2-1	TRBV19	TRBD2	NA
CASSQDLSYGGPSYF	TGCGCCAGCAGCCAAGATCTTTCCTACGGGGGGCCCTCGTATTTT	TRBJ2-3	TRBV4-3	NA	NA
CAGSQDARTEAFF	TGCGCCGGCAGCCAAGATGCGAGAACTGAAGCTTTCTTT	TRBJ1-1	TRBV4-3	NA	NA
CASRDGGRTEAFF	TGTGCCAGCCGAGACGGGGGTAGAACTGAAGCTTTCTTT	TRBJ1-1	TRBV28	NA	NA
CASSVTGVAYEQYF	TGTGCCAGCAGTGTAACAGGAGTGGCCTACGAGCAGTACTTC	TRBJ2-7	TRBV28	NA	many
CATSRDLGGYYEQYF	TGTGCCACCAGCAGAGATCTTGGGGGTTACTACGAGCAGTACTTC	TRBJ2-7	TRBV15	NA	few
CASSQDSRAEKLFF	TGCGCCAGCAGCCAAGATTCCAGGGCTGAAAAACTGTTTTTT	TRBJ1-4	TRBV4-3	NA	few
CASRRTIDRVGADTQYF	TGTGCCAGCAGAAGAACTATCGACAGGGTAGGCGCAGATACGCAGTATTTT	TRBJ2-3	TRBV25-1	TRBD1	NA
CASSYPAGGGTQYF	TGTGCCAGCAGTTACCCAGCGGGGGGGGGGACCCAGTACTTC	TRBJ2-5	TRBV6-2/TRBV6-3	TRBD2	few
CSVGQGWGMNTEAFF	TGCAGCGTTGGCCAGGGCTGGGGCATGAACACTGAAGCTTTCTTT	TRBJ1-1	TRBV29-1	NA	NA
CAISNHRGPANEKLFF	TGTGCCATCAGTAACCACAGGGGGCCGGCTAATGAAAAACTGTTTTTT	TRBJ1-4	TRBV6-2/TRBV6-3	TRBD1	NA
CASSLIQGSSYGYTF	TGTGCCAGCAGTCTTATTCAAGGGAGTTCTTATGGCTACACCTTC	TRBJ1-2	TRBV28	NA	many
CSALAGGPNEQFF	TGCAGTGCACTAGCGGGAGGCCCCAATGAGCAGTTCTTC	TRBJ2-1	TRBV20-1	TRBD2	few
CASSSRVSTEAFF	TGTGCCAGCAGTTCCAGGGTATCGACTGAAGCTTTCTTT	TRBJ1-1	TRBV6-2/TRBV6-3	NA	NA
CASSPRGGLDEAFF	TGTGCCAGTAGTCCCCGCGGGGGTCTGGATGAAGCTTTCTTT	TRBJ1-1	TRBV19	NA	NA
CAIRAFGNTGELFF	TGTGCCATCCGAGCTTTCGGGAACACCGGGGAGCTGTTTTTT	TRBJ2-2	TRBV10-3	NA	NA
CASSSGQHPYNEQFF	TGTGCCAGCAGCTCCGGACAGCACCCATACAATGAGCAGTTCTTC	TRBJ2-1	TRBV28	NA	NA
CASSESRGPGETQYF	TGTGCCAGCAGTGAATCGAGGGGGCCGGGAGAGACCCAGTACTTC	TRBJ2-5	TRBV25-1	TRBD1	NA
CASSLRQGRNTQYF	TGCGCCAGCAGCTTGAGACAGGGGCGTAATACGCAGTATTTT	TRBJ2-3	TRBV5-1	TRBD1	NA
CASSSDNSPLHF	TGTGCCAGCAGTTCGGATAATTCACCCCTCCACTTT	TRBJ1-6	TRBV12-3/TRBV12-4	NA	few
CASNLAGGPYNEQFF	TGTGCGAGTAACTTAGCGGGAGGGCCCTACAATGAGCAGTTCTTC	TRBJ2-1	TRBV19	TRBD2	NA
CASSIERTSTPYEQYF	TGTGCCAGTAGTATAGAACGGACTAGCACCCCCTACGAGCAGTACTTC	TRBJ2-7	TRBV19	TRBD2	NA
CASSSGSSRNEQFF	TGTGCCAGCTCTAGCGGGAGTTCTCGGAATGAGCAGTTCTTC	TRBJ2-1	TRBV28	TRBD2	few
CSARPGNTEAFF	TGCAGTGCTAGACCTGGGAACACTGAAGCTTTCTTT	TRBJ1-1	TRBV20-1	NA	many
CASTGLAGGHEAQYF	TGTGCCAGCACGGGACTAGCGGGAGGGCATGAGGCCCAGTACTTC	TRBJ2-5	TRBV28	TRBD2	many
CASSAPGVTEAFF	TGTGCCAGCAGCGCGCCAGGGGTTACTGAAGCTTTCTTT	TRBJ1-1	TRBV7-8	NA	few
CSAREPGLVFNEQYF	TGCAGTGCTAGAGAGCCGGGACTAGTGTTCAACGAGCAGTACTTC	TRBJ2-7	TRBV20-1	TRBD2	NA
CASSRPLYGYTF	TGCGCCAGCAGCCGCCCCCTCTATGGCTACACCTTC	TRBJ1-2	TRBV4-1	NA	few
CASSGPGINSPLHF	TGCGCCAGCTCCGGACCAGGGATCAATTCACCCCTCCACTTT	TRBJ1-6	TRBV4-1	NA	few
CASSLWAVNNEQFF	TGTGCCAGCAGCTTATGGGCAGTGAACAATGAGCAGTTCTTC	TRBJ2-1	TRBV7-9	NA	few
CASSPSRGGTEAFF	TGCGCCAGCAGCCCTTCTAGGGGAGGCACTGAAGCTTTCTTT	TRBJ1-1	TRBV4-1	NA	many
CSARTYSGWGTHNEQFF	TGCAGTGCTAGAACGTATAGCGGATGGGGGACACACAATGAGCAGTTCTTC	TRBJ2-1	TRBV20-1	NA	few